The 10 T cell receptor beta chains listed next were all sequenced from one sample in a study of preoperative IRX-2 immunotherapy in early breast cancer. The protocol was immunoSEQ multiplex PCR, while the TCRdb copy is restricted to in-frame clones and leaves out a portion. Of 40,000 to 45,000 clones listed, 60% to 85% were seen once; the top ten hold roughly 1.2%. Treatment: preoperative locoregional IRX-2 cytokine immunotherapy. The material sequenced was tumor tissue, taken after IRX-2 immunotherapy. The receptor set was obtained from a human donor with breast cancer.

With regard to this clone: The junction departs from germline at one end; a sequencing error may be responsible. The V gene is TRBV6-8, the J gene TRBJ1-2, with D uncertain. The CDR3 has 14 amino acids. Per germline, CDR1 MNHGY and CDR2 SAAAGT. CDR3 sequence: CAISDLGGGYGYTF. DNA for the CDR3: TGTGCCATCAGTGACTTGGGAGGCGGTTATGGCTACACCTTC.

The chain is built from TRBV28 and TRBJ2-7, with D uncertain. Trimming cost V 3 bases and J 0 bases, with 9 bases left between them. Germline V lookup: CDR1 MDHEN, CDR2 SYDVKM. CDR3 length: 14 residues. CDR3 sequence reads: CASSLVRSSYEQYF. CDR3 sequence (DNA): TGTGCCAGCAGTTTGGTCAGAAGCTCCTACGAGCAGTACTTC. The complete variable domain, with remaining parts taken from reference TRBV28 and TRBJ2-7, reads DVKVTQSSRYLVKRTGEKVFLECVQDMDHENMFWYRQDPGLGLRLIYFSYDVKMKEKGDIPEGYSVSREKKERFSLILESASTNQTSMYLCASSLVRSSYEQYFGPGTRLTVT.

V and J are TRBV12-5 and TRBJ2-2; D unresolved. V shed 7 bases and J shed 4 bases, with 13 bases lying between them. The CDR3 length is 14 residues. From germline, CDR1 is LGHNT and CDR2 FRNRAP. CDR3 region: CASAQQILTGELFF. In DNA form, the CDR3 reads TGTGCTAGTGCCCAACAGATTCTCACCGGGGAGCTGTTTTTT. Using reference TRBV12-5 and TRBJ2-2 for the parts outside the CDR3, the full variable domain is DARVTQTPRHKVTEMGQEVTMRCQPILGHNTVFWYRQTMMQGLELLAYFRNRAPLDDSGMPKDRFSAEMPDATLATLKIQPSEPRDSAVYFCASAQQILTGELFFGEGSRLTVL.

CDR3 in amino acids: CASSGHQNNQPQHF. In DNA form, the CDR3 reads TGTGCCAGCAGCGGACACCAAAACAATCAGCCCCAGCATTTT. The rearrangement joins TRBV6-8 to TRBJ1-5, with D possibly TRBD1 on 5 matching bases. The ends were cut back, 6 bases at V and 3 bases at J, with 12 bases in the middle. Germline V lookup: CDR1 MNHGY, CDR2 SAAAGT. This CDR3 spans 14 amino acids.

The rearrangement joins TRBV5-1 to TRBJ2-7; 9 positions agree with TRBD2. From germline, CDR1 is SGHRS and CDR2 YFSETQ. This CDR3 contains 14 residues. V shed 4 bases and J 6 bases; nucleotides not matched to a gene: 8. The CDR3 spells CASSARTSVGEQYF. The CDR3 nucleotides are TGCGCCAGCAGCGCGCGGACTAGCGTCGGCGAGCAGTACTTC.

The chain joins TRBV7-7 to TRBJ2-7; D not certain. Trimming left V 2 bases short and J 0 bases short, with 23 bases between. CDR3 length: 19 residues. CDR1 is SSHAT, CDR2 FNYEAQ, per germline (reference sequence). CDR3 residues: CASSLFRRAEKRNSYEQYF. Written as DNA, the CDR3 is TGTGCCAGCAGCTTATTCCGTCGGGCAGAGAAACGAAACTCCTACGAGCAGTACTTC.

This sequence joins TRBV5-1 and TRBJ2-1; no firm D call. Trimming cost V 4 bases and J 0 bases, with 26 bases left between them. This CDR3 is 20 amino acids long. CDR1 and CDR2 (germline): SGHRS, YFSETQ. The CDR3 sequence is CASSPLTRLSTFISYNEQFF. CDR3 bases: TGCGCCAGCAGCCCACTGACACGTCTATCAACCTTTATCTCCTACAATGAGCAGTTCTTC.

This clone has a handful of counts. This chain uses TRBV6-8 with TRBJ2-3, with TRBD1 matching over 9 bases. CDR1 is MNHGY, CDR2 SAAAGT, per germline. The CDR3 runs 15 residues. Germline trimming cut 5 bases from V and 2 bases from J; bases unmatched to any gene: 5. The CDR3 spells CASSLYRGLTDTQYF. CDR3 DNA: TGTGCCAGCAGTCTCTACAGGGGGCTCACAGATACGCAGTATTTT.

The chain has TRBV6-8 and TRBJ2-2; 7 nucleotides match TRBD1. V lost 0 bases, J lost 5 bases, and 9 bases stayed unmatched. The CDR3 extends over 17 amino acids. Germline loops: CDR1 MNHGY, CDR2 SAAAGT. For the CDR3, the DNA is TGTGCCAGCAGTTACTCGAAAGGGACAGTCAAAACCGGGGAGCTGTTTTTT. Translation gives CASSYSKGTVKTGELFF.

The chain uses TRBV19 and TRBJ1-4; TRBD1 agrees at 7 bases. The CDR3 length is 14 residues. Germline V gives CDR1 LNHDA, CDR2 SQIVND (reference sequence). J was trimmed by 8 bases and V by 6 bases; bases with no gene match: 9. CDR3 bases: TGTGCCAGTAGCGTCGGGACAGCTCACGAAAAACTGTTTTTT. This encodes CASSVGTAHEKLFF.